The sample holds one count of the clone carrying this TCR beta chain. Trimming cost V 2 bases and J 7 bases; bases outside gene matches: 3. The CDR3 covers 14 residues. The sample is drawn from a study of blood T cell repertoires in COVID-19. At the level of the study: Acute and convalescent COVID-19 samples came from the United States, Italy and Spain.

Authors' methods: Reference gene primer amplification gave nucleated cell count estimates. TCRdb's copy holds only in-frame clones and misses some; the assay was immunoSEQ multiplex PCR. The DNA gave D and trimming, while V, J and clone size come from that table. The sample holds 300,000 to 500,000 clones; 88% are singletons and the top ten take 0.9% to 1%. Participant ages covered about 18 to 100 years across about two dozen US areas. The sequence came from a woman aged 25-40 years with acute COVID-19. The sequenced sample was PBMCs or T cells enriched from blood (not recorded which). The rearrangement links TRBV23-1 to TRBJ2-3, with 10 bases fitting TRBD2. TRBV23-1 is treated as an ORF (open reading frame) with a function not yet certain. The CDR3, as DNA: TGCGCCAGCAGTCAAGTAGCGGGGGGAAATACGCAGTATTTT. It codes for CASSQVAGGNTQYF.